Each of the 30 T cell receptor beta chains below was sequenced from the same sample in a study of shared clonotypes between healthy human individuals. CD45RO-negative CD8 cells positively selected for CCR7 made up the naive population, which excluded terminally differentiated effector memory CD45RA+ cells. Profiling relied on immunoSEQ multiplex PCR, and the TCRdb table lists in-frame clones only, not all of them. The sample has about 580,000 clones; more than 95% are singletons. Sequenced: naive CD8+ T cells sorted from blood. The origin of the receptors is a man aged 25 to 40 in good health.

This rearrangement joins TRBV29-1 to TRBJ2-2, with 7 nucleotides matching TRBD2. Germline CDR1 SQVTM, CDR2 ANQGSEA. The CDR3 has 14 amino acids. The ends lost 6 bases at V and 5 bases at J; junction bases unmatched: 9. The CDR3 DNA reads as TGCAGCGTGACCGGGGACTACGAGACCGGGGAGCTGTTTTTT. Its translation is CSVTGDYETGELFF.

The chain recombines TRBV7-9 with TRBJ2-2, with D possibly being TRBD1 or TRBD2 (5 bases each). The CDR3 has 19 residues. Germline V gene data show CDR1 as SEHNR and CDR2 as FQNEAQ (reference sequence). V lost 4 bases and J 1 base, leaving 22 bases between the germline ends. The CDR3, as DNA: TGTGCCAGCAGCTCTAACCTAGTAGGGGACCCCTGGAACACCGGGGAGCTGTTTTTT. Its protein is CASSSNLVGDPWNTGELFF.

The rearrangement links TRBV11-2 to TRBJ2-2; TRBD2 might be the D (5 bases). V lost 1 base and J 6 bases, leaving 9 bases between the germline ends. The CDR3 is 14 residues long. Germline V gives CDR1 SGHAT, CDR2 FQNNGV. This CDR3 is CASSLGIGAGELFF. The CDR3, as DNA: TGTGCCAGCAGCTTAGGAATCGGGGCCGGGGAGCTGTTTTTT.

The CDR3 nucleotides are TGTGCCAGCAGCCTCCCAAAAAACTCTGGGGCCAACGTCCTGACTTTC. Its translation is CASSLPKNSGANVLTF. This chain links TRBV9 with TRBJ2-6; the D is unclear. V dropped 4 bases and J dropped 0 bases, with 11 bases sitting between them. The germline CDR1 and CDR2 sequences are SGDLS and YYNGEE. The CDR3 covers 16 residues.

The chain recombines TRBV7-9 with TRBJ2-5, with no clear D. The CDR3 has 13 amino acids. Deletions cut 4 bases from V and 7 bases from J, with 13 bases between. CDR1 SEHNR and CDR2 FQNEAQ come from the germline V gene (reference sequence). CDR3 amino acids: CASSSPPTATQYF. As DNA, the CDR3 is TGTGCCAGCAGCTCCCCCCCCACGGCGACCCAGTACTTC.

As regards this clone: At the DNA level, this CDR3 is encoded by other sequences in the same sample as well. The chain carries TRBV9 and TRBJ2-7; 8 nucleotides match TRBD1. Germline assignment: CDR1 SGDLS and CDR2 YYNGEE. This CDR3 is 14 amino acids long. The junction had 2 bases not matched to a gene; V was cut back by 0 bases and J by 3 bases. In DNA, the CDR3 is TGTGCCAGCAGCGTAGGGGGGACAGGCTACGAGCAGTACTTC. Its protein product is CASSVGGTGYEQYF.

This rearrangement joins TRBV7-9 to TRBJ2-5, with D perhaps matching TRBD2 (6 bases). Germline CDR1 and CDR2: SEHNR and FQNEAQ (reference sequence). Trimming shortened V by 8 bases and J by 3 bases, and 10 bases separated the two germline ends. The CDR3 runs to 12 residues. CDR3 residues: CASGTDEETQYF. The CDR3 nucleotides are TGTGCCAGCGGGACTGACGAAGAGACCCAGTACTTC.

The chain links TRBV14 to TRBJ2-7; 8 nucleotides line up with TRBD1. The CDR3 has 15 residues. CDR1 is SGHDN and CDR2 is FVKESK in the germline V gene. Losses at the gene ends were 1 base for V and 6 bases for J; bases not matched to a gene: 8. CDR3 coding DNA: TGTGCCAGCAGCCAAGGCCAGGGGGCGAGGGTCGAGCAGTACTTC. Translating gives CASSQGQGARVEQYF.

This sequence joins TRBV7-9 and TRBJ2-7, with 10 bases fitting TRBD1. The CDR3 contains 15 residues. Germline trimming cut 1 base from V and 3 bases from J; bases unmatched to any gene: 3. Germline lookup yields CDR1 SEHNR and CDR2 FQNEAQ (reference sequence). This chain's CDR3 is CASSLVGQGNYEQYF. The CDR3 nucleotides are TGTGCCAGCAGCTTAGTGGGACAGGGGAACTACGAGCAGTACTTC. Combining the CDR3 with reference TRBV7-9 and TRBJ2-7 gives the whole variable domain DTGVSQNPRHKITKRGQNVTFRCDPISEHNRLYWYRQTLGQGPEFLTYFQNEAQLEKSRLLSDRFSAERPKGSFSTLEIQRTEQGDSAMYLCASSLVGQGNYEQYFGPGTRLTVT.

The rearrangement joins TRBV2 to TRBJ2-7; 16 bases line up with TRBD2. The CDR3 extends over 18 amino acids. Per germline, CDR1 SNHLY and CDR2 FYNNEI. V shed 6 bases, J shed 2 bases, and the junction held 10 bases outside the gene matches. The CDR3 DNA sequence: TGTGCCAGCAGGAACTCGGGACTAGCGGGAGGGGACGCCTACGAGCAGTACTTC. Encoded protein: CASRNSGLAGGDAYEQYF.

This clone was seen once. The chain carries TRBV5-6 and TRBJ2-1; 7 bases are a match to TRBD1. Germline CDR1 is SGHDT and CDR2 is YYEEEE. The CDR3 has 14 amino acids. V gave up 0 bases and J gave up 3 bases; unmatched junction bases: 0. CDR3 sequence: CASSLGDSYNEQFF. The CDR3 DNA sequence: TGTGCCAGCAGCTTGGGGGACAGCTACAATGAGCAGTTCTTC. Variable domain in full (rest from reference TRBV5-6 and TRBJ2-1): DAGVTQSPTHLIKTRGQQVTLRCSPKSGHDTVSWYQQALGQGPQFIFQYYEEEERQRGNFPDRFSGHQFPNYSSELNVNALLLGDSALYLCASSLGDSYNEQFFGPGTRLTVL.

The V call is TRBV7-9, the J call TRBJ2-1; the D is unclear. Looked up from germline, CDR1 is SEHNR and CDR2 is FQNEAQ (reference sequence). V dropped 4 bases and J dropped 2 bases, with 9 bases sitting between them. The CDR3 consists of 14 residues. The CDR3 DNA sequence: TGTGCCAGCAGCTCAGACCCAACCTACAATGAGCAGTTCTTC. Encoded protein: CASSSDPTYNEQFF.

The chain links TRBV15 to TRBJ2-5; D call uncertain. The CDR3 consists of 15 residues. In germline, CDR1 is LNHNV, CDR2 YYDKDF (reference sequence). Deletions cut 3 bases from V and 1 base from J, with 12 bases between. The CDR3 coding sequence is TGTGCCACCAGCAGTGAGGATTTTGTCCAAGAGACCCAGTACTTC. This translates into CATSSEDFVQETQYF.

This sequence joins TRBV7-2 and TRBJ2-7; perhaps TRBD2 as D (6 bases). CDR3 length: 14 residues. V shed 5 bases and J shed 2 bases, with 13 bases lying between them. Germline-derived CDR1 and CDR2 are SGHTA and FQGNSA. This CDR3 reads CASSHSWGAYEQYF. For the CDR3, the DNA is TGTGCCAGCAGCCATAGCTGGGGGGCCTACGAGCAGTACTTC. The full variable domain, in which reference TRBV7-2 and TRBJ2-7 provide the parts outside the CDR3, is GAGVSQSPSNKVTEKGKDVELRCDPISGHTALYWYRQSLGQGLEFLIYFQGNSAPDKSGLPSDRFSAERTGGSVSTLTIQRTQQEDSAVYLCASSHSWGAYEQYFGPGTRLTVT.

The V call is TRBV27, the J call TRBJ2-1; no clear D. The CDR3 covers 11 residues. Germline V gene sequence: CDR1 MNHEY, CDR2 SMNVEV (reference sequence). The V end lost 5 bases, the J end lost 2 bases, and 1 base lay between the germline ends. CDR3 DNA sequence: TGTGCCAGCAGTCCCTACAATGAGCAGTTCTTC. Its protein product is CASSPYNEQFF.

This clone was counted a single time. This chain connects TRBV9 to TRBJ2-7; 7 bases are shared with TRBD2. The germline V gene has CDR1 SGDLS and CDR2 YYNGEE. J was trimmed by 2 bases and V by 0 bases; bases with no gene match: 5. CDR3 length: 15 residues. CDR3 DNA sequence: TGTGCCAGCAGCGTAGTACCTAGCGGAACCTACGAGCAGTACTTC. Translated, it gives CASSVVPSGTYEQYF.

The V and J genes are TRBV7-9 and TRBJ2-3; D remains ambiguous. Per germline, CDR1 SEHNR and CDR2 FQNEAQ (reference sequence). V was clipped by 5 bases and J by 5 bases, with 11 bases between them. This CDR3 contains 13 residues. CDR3: CASSRMPQDTQYF. The CDR3 DNA follows: TGTGCCAGCAGCCGAATGCCGCAAGATACGCAGTATTTT.

The J gene is TRBJ2-7, the V gene TRBV29-1; 10 positions match TRBD1. The CDR3 loop spans 15 amino acids. J lost 1 base, V lost 6 bases, and 9 bases had no gene match. Germline-derived CDR1 and CDR2 are SQVTM and ANQGSEA. CDR3 in DNA: TGCAGCGTCGCCGGGGGACAGGGGTTTTCCTACGAGCAGTACTTC. Protein sequence: CSVAGGQGFSYEQYF.

The chain links TRBV7-3 to TRBJ2-7; tentatively, D is TRBD2 (6 bases). CDR3 length: 13 residues. V lost 1 base to trimming and J lost 5 bases, with 9 bases between them. Germline CDR1 is SGHTA and CDR2 is FQGTGA. The CDR3 coding sequence is TGTGCCAGCAGCTTAAATGCGGGACACGAGCAGTACTTC. It yields the protein CASSLNAGHEQYF.

The chain has TRBV1 and TRBJ1-2. TRBV1 is classified as a pseudogene. The CDR3 totals 16 residues. This CDR3 reads CTSSTSCLRKTYGYTF. In DNA, the CDR3 is TGCACCAGCAGTACGTCTTGTTTGCGAAAGACCTATGGCTACACCTTC.

The V gene is TRBV5-5, the J gene TRBJ1-2; perhaps TRBD1 as D (5 bases). The CDR3 sequence is 14 residues long. Germline CDR1 SGHKS, CDR2 YYEKEE (reference sequence). Trimming pared 4 bases from V and 4 bases from J, leaving 14 bases between. CDR3 nucleotides: TGTGCCAGCAGCGGGGCATATGCCGTCTATGGCTACACCTTC. It is translated as CASSGAYAVYGYTF.

This chain uses TRBV27 with TRBJ2-7; D is tentatively TRBD1 or TRBD2 (6 bases each). Trimming pared 3 bases from V and 6 bases from J, leaving 12 bases between. The CDR3 extends over 13 amino acids. The V gene's germline CDR1 is MNHEY and CDR2 SMNVEV (reference sequence). The CDR3 loop reads CASSFWGAGEQYF. CDR3 coding DNA: TGTGCCAGCAGTTTTTGGGGGGCTGGCGAGCAGTACTTC.

This rearrangement joins TRBV29-1 to TRBJ2-1; TRBD2 is a possible D gene (6 bases). CDR1 and CDR2 (germline): SQVTM, ANQGSEA. V was clipped by 2 bases and J by 0 bases, with 14 bases between them. The CDR3 loop spans 16 amino acids. CDR3 residues: CSVETGEVSSYNEQFF. CDR3 sequence (DNA): TGCAGCGTTGAAACCGGGGAGGTCAGCTCCTACAATGAGCAGTTCTTC.

The chain carries TRBV28 and TRBJ2-2; 8 bases fit TRBD1. Germline CDR1 and CDR2: MDHEN and SYDVKM. The CDR3 totals 16 residues. The V gene end was trimmed by 3 bases and the J gene end by 4 bases; junction bases not matched to a gene: 7. The CDR3 protein is CASSFGTGGITGELFF. CDR3 DNA sequence: TGTGCCAGCAGTTTCGGGACAGGTGGGATCACCGGGGAGCTGTTTTTT.

This chain links TRBV7-9 with TRBJ2-1, with 9 positions matching TRBD2. With V trimmed by 3 bases and J by 7 bases, 7 bases remained unmatched. CDR1 is SEHNR, CDR2 FQNEAQ, per germline (reference sequence). The CDR3 loop spans 15 amino acids. CDR3 residues: CASSFSAGGSNEQFF. CDR3 coding DNA: TGTGCCAGCAGCTTTTCGGCGGGAGGGTCAAATGAGCAGTTCTTC.

This rearrangement joins TRBV19 to TRBJ2-7, with D perhaps matching TRBD1 (6 bases). Trimming stripped 2 bases from V and 3 bases from J, with 17 bases between. The CDR3 runs 16 residues. CDR1 is LNHDA and CDR2 is SQIVND in the germline V gene (reference sequence). This chain's CDR3 is CASSIYATQGHYEQYF. DNA of the CDR3: TGTGCCAGTAGTATATATGCCACCCAGGGGCACTACGAGCAGTACTTC.

A remark on this clone: At one of its ends the junction is not consistent with the germline gene, which may arise from a read error. The gene calls are TRBV2 and TRBJ1-1; D is unclear. Per germline, CDR1 SNHLY and CDR2 FYNNEI. The CDR3 runs 12 residues. CDR3 nucleotide sequence: TGTGCCAGACTCACCGGGAGCGGTGAAACTTTCTTT. Translation: CARLTGSGETFF.

V is TRBV5-8 and J is TRBJ1-1, with D hard to call. This CDR3 is built from 16 residues. Germline V gene sequence: CDR1 SGHTS, CDR2 YDEGEE. V was clipped by 0 bases and J by 3 bases, with 15 bases between them. In DNA, the CDR3 is TGTGCCAGCAGCTTGGCCGGAGACCTCCGTGACACTGAAGCTTTCTTT. Protein product: CASSLAGDLRDTEAFF.

The sample holds one count of this clone. The chain carries TRBV4-2 and TRBJ2-7, with D tentatively TRBD1 or TRBD2 (5 bases each). V shed 4 bases and J shed 1 base, with 11 bases lying between them. This CDR3 is 14 amino acids long. CDR1 is LGHNA, CDR2 YNFKEQ, per germline. CDR3 DNA sequence: TGTGCCAGCAGCCTGGTAGGGGAGTCCTACGAGCAGTACTTC. This gives the protein CASSLVGESYEQYF.

The chain carries TRBV27 and TRBJ2-7, with 8 bases matching TRBD2. The germline CDR1 and CDR2 sequences are MNHEY and SMNVEV (reference sequence). CDR3 length: 16 amino acids. Losses at the gene ends were 7 bases for V and 5 bases for J; bases not matched to a gene: 16. The CDR3 region is CASKSGAGGPRNEQYF. In nucleotides, the CDR3 is TGTGCCAGCAAGAGTGGGGCGGGAGGCCCAAGGAACGAGCAGTACTTC.